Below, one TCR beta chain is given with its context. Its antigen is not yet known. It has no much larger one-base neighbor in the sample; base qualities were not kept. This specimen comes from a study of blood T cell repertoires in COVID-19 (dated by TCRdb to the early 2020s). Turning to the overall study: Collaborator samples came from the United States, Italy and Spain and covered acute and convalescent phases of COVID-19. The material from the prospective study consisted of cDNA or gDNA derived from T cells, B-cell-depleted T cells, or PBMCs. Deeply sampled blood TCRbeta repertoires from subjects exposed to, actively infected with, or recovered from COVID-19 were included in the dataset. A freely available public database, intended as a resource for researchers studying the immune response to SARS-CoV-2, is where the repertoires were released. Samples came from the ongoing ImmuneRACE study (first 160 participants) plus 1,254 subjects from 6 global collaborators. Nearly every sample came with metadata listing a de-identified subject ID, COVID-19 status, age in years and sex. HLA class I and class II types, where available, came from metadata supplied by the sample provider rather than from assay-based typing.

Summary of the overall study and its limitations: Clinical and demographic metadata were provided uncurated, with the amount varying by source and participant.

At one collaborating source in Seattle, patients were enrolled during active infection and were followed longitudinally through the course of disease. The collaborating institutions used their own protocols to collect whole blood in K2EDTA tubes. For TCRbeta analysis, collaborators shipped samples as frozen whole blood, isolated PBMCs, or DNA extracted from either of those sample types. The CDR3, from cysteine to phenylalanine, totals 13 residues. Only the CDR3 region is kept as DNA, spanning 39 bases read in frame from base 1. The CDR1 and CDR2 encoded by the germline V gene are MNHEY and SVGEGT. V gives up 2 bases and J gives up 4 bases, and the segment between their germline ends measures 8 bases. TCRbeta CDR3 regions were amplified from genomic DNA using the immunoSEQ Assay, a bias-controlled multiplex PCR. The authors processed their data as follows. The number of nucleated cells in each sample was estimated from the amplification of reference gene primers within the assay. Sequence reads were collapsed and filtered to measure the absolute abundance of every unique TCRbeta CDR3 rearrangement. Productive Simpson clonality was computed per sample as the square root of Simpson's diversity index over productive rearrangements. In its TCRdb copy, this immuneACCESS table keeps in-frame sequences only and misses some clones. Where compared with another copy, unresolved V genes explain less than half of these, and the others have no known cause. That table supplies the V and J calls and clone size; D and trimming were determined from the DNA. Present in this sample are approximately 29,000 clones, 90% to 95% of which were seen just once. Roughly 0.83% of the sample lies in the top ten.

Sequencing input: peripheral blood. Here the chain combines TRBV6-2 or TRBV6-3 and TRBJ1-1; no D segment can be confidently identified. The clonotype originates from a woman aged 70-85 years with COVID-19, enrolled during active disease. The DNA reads TGTGCCAGCAGTTACCCCGTCGGCACTGAAGCTTTCTTT. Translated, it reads CASSYPVGTEAFF.